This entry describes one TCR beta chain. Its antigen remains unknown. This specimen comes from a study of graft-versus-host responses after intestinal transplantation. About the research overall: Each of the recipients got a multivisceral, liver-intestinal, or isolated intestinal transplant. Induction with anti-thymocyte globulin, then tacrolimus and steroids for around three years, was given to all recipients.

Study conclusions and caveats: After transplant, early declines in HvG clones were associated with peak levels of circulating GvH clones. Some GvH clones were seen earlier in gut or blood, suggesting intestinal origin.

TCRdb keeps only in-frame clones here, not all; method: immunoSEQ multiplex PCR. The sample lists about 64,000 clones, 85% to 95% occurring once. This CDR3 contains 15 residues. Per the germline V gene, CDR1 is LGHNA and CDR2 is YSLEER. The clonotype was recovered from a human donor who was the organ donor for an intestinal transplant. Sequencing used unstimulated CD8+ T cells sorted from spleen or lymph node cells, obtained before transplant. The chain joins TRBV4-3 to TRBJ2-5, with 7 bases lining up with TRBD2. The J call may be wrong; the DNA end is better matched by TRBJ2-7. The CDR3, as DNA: TGCGCCAGCAGCCAAGATTCTAGCGGCTCCTACGAGCAGTACTTC. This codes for CASSQDSSGSYEQYF.